This T cell receptor (beta chain) was sequenced during a study of blood T cell repertoires in COVID-19. About the research overall: Collection of acute and convalescent COVID-19 samples took place in the United States, Italy and Spain. T cells, B-cell-depleted T cells, or PBMCs supplied cDNA or gDNA.

As processed by the authors: Quantification of nucleated cells was approximated via reference gene primer amplification. Sequencing used immunoSEQ multiplex PCR; TCRdb keeps in-frame clones, though not all of them. V and J calls plus clone size are reproduced from that table; the DNA served to infer D and trimming. This table holds about 220,000 clones, 87% found once. Cohort allocation depended upon clinical history that participants reported. The CDR3 runs to 13 residues. Germline V gene lookup returns CDR1 MNHEY and CDR2 SVGAGI. The V gene end was trimmed by 11 bases and the J gene end by 9 bases; junction bases not matched to a gene: 12.

Source material: PBMCs or T cells enriched from blood (not recorded which). This receptor was identified in a woman in her twenties or thirties with acute COVID-19. The V and J genes are TRBV6-5 and TRBJ2-1; 8 bases agree with TRBD2. CDR3 DNA sequence: TGTGCCCTCCGGCGGGGGGCTGCGGGTGAGCAGTTCTTC. Protein: CALRRGAAGEQFF.